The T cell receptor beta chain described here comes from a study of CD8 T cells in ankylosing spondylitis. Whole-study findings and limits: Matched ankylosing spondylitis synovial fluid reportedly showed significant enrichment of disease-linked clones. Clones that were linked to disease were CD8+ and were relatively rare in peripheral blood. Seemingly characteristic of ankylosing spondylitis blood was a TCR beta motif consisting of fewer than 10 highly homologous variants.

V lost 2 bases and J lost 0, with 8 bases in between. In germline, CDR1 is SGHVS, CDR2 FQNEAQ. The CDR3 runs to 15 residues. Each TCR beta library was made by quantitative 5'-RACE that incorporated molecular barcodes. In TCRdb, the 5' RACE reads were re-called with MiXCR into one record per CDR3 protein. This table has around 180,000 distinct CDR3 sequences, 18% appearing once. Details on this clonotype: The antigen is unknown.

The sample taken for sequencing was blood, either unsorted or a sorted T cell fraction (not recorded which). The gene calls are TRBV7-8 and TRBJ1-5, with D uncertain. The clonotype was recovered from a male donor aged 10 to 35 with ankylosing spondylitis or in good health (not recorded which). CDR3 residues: CASSLNELSNQPQHF. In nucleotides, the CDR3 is TGTGCCAGCAGCTTAAACGAGCTTAGCAATCAGCCCCAGCATTTT.